Listed below are T cell receptor beta chains from one sample, sequenced in a study of shared clonotypes between healthy human individuals. Some clones are missing from TCRdb's copy, which holds only in-frame ones; the method was immunoSEQ multiplex PCR. The data show roughly 2.5 million clones, about 92% seen once. The sample consisted of naive CD4+ T cells sorted from blood. The receptor set was obtained from a man younger than 35 in good health. Both conserved end residues are part of each CDR3. A D gene is named only where the DNA matches it firmly. Only part of the rows carry a size: once, few, many, or a class if the clone is expanded.

clone_size	v_call	d_call	cdr3_length	j_call	cdr3_aa
.	TRBV7-2	.	12	TRBJ2-5	CASSFFEETQYF
once	TRBV6-6	.	12	.	CASSLRGDEQYF
once	TRBV10-2	.	16	TRBJ2-3	CASSQLSLGDTDTQYF
.	TRBV7-9	TRBD1	17	TRBJ2-7	CASSLLRGTGGSYEQYF
.	TRBV11-2	.	14	TRBJ2-3	CASSRGGLGNSQYF
.	TRBV7-8	.	16	TRBJ2-1	CASSSRPSRSYNEQFF
.	TRBV5-1	.	15	TRBJ2-2	CASSSPAGGTGELFF
.	TRBV7-2	.	12	TRBJ1-2	CASSPFRYGYTF
.	TRBV30	.	13	TRBJ2-3	CAWSGELTDTQYF
.	TRBV5-1	.	16	TRBJ1-2	CASSSNSGQIGYGYTF
.	TRBV19	TRBD2	13	TRBJ2-7	CATSGRAGAEQYF
.	TRBV18	.	14	TRBJ1-6	CASSGQGRDSPLHF
.	TRBV30	.	13	TRBJ2-2	CAWHREETGELFF
.	TRBV7-2	.	14	TRBJ1-2	CASSPGAVDYGYTF
.	TRBV5-5	.	13	TRBJ2-2	CASRTDSAGELFF
.	TRBV28	.	16	TRBJ2-3	CASSLSGRQDTDTQYF
.	TRBV28	.	15	TRBJ1-1	CASSAIGGRNTEAFF
.	TRBV18	TRBD2	15	TRBJ2-7	CASSATSGRAVEQYF
.	TRBV4-1	.	16	TRBJ2-5	CASSQTGQVGSETQYF
.	TRBV29-1	.	15	TRBJ2-3	CSVLLTVNTGATQYF
.	TRBV10-3	.	13	TRBJ2-5	CAARGDAGETQYF
.	TRBV7-9	.	14	TRBJ1-2	CASSFDGQLYGYTF
.	TRBV5-1	.	15	TRBJ2-2	CASSLAGDNTGELFF
once	TRBV18	.	14	TRBJ2-3	CASSPRGGGDTQYF
.	TRBV6-1	.	12	TRBJ1-2	CASSSWTWGYTF
.	TRBV2	TRBD2	11	TRBJ2-7	CASTGGYEQYF
.	TRBV10-3	TRBD1	14	TRBJ1-6	CAISPTGGNSPLHF
.	TRBV19	TRBD1	15	TRBJ1-2	CASTWKDRVGYGYTF